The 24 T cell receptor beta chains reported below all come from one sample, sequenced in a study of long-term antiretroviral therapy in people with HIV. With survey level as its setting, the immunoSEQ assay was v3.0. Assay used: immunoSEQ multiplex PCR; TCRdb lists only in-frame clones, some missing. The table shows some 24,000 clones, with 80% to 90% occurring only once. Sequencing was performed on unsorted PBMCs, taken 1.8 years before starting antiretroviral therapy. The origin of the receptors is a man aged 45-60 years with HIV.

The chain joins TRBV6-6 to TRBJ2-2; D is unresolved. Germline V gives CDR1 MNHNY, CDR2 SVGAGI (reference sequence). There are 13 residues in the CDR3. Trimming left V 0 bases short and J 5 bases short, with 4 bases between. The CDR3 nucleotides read TGTGCCAGCAGTTACTCGTATACCGGGGAGCTGTTTTTT. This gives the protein CASSYSYTGELFF.

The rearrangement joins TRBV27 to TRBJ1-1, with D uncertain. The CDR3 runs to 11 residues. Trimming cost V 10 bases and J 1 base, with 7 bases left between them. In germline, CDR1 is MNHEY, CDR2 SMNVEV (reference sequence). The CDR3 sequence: CAIKGNTEAFF. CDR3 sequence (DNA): TGTGCCATCAAGGGGAACACTGAAGCTTTCTTT.

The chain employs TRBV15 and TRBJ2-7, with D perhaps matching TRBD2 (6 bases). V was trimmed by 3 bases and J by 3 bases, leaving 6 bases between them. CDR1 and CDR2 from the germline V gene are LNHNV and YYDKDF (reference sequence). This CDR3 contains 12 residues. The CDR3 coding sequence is TGTGCCACCAGCAGGGGACTCTACGAGCAGTACTTC. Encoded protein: CATSRGLYEQYF.

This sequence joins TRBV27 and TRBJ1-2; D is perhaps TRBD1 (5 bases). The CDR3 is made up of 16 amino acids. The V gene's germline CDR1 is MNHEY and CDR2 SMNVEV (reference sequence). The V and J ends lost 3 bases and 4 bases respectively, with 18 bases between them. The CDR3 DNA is TGTGCCAGCAGTTTTCTCGGTAGGGGAGACCCCTATGGCTACACCTTC. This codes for CASSFLGRGDPYGYTF.

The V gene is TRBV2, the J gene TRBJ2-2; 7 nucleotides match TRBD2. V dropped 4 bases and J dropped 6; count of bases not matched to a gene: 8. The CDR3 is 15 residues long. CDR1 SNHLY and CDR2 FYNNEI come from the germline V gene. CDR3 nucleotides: TGTGCCAGCAGTGTGTTGGGAGGGCCCCCCGGGGAGCTGTTTTTT. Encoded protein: CASSVLGGPPGELFF.

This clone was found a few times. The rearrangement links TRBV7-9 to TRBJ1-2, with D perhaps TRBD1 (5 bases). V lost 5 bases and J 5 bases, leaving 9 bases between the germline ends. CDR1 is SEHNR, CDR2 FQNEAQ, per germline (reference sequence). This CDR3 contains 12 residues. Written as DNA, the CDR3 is TGTGCCAGCAGCCCTACAGGATATGGCTACACCTTC. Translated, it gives CASSPTGYGYTF.

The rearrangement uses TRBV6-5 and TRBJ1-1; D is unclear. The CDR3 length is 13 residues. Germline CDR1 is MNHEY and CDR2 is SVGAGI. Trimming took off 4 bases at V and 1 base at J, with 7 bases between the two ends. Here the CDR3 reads CASSLRQNTEAFF. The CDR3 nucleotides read TGTGCCAGCAGTTTAAGACAGAACACTGAAGCTTTCTTT.

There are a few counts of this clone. CDR3 region: CASSLSGGAAGELFF. As DNA, the CDR3 is TGTGCCAGCAGCCTGAGCGGGGGGGCCGCCGGGGAGCTGTTTTTT. V gene TRBV7-3 combines with J gene TRBJ2-2, with 10 bases fitting TRBD2. Germline loops: CDR1 SGHTA, CDR2 FQGTGA. The CDR3 runs 15 residues. V trimming: 5 bases; J trimming: 6 bases; junction bases outside the gene matches: 6.

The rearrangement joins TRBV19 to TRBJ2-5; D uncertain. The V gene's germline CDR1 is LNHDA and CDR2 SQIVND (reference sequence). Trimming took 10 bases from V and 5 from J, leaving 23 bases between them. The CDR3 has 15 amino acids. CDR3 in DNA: TGTGCCACATCACGGTGGGTCGAAGTGGGGGAGACCCAGTACTTC. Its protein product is CATSRWVEVGETQYF.

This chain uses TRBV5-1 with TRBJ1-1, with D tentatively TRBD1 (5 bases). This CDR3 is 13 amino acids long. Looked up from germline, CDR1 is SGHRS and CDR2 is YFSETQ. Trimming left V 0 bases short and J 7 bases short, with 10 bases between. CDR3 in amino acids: CASSLGGALEAFF. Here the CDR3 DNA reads TGCGCCAGCAGCTTGGGAGGGGCGCTTGAAGCTTTCTTT.

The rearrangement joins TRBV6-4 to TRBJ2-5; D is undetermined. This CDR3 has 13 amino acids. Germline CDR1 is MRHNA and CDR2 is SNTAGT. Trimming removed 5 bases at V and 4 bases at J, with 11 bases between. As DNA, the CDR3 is TGTGCCAGCAGTTTCCTTTGGGGAGAGACCCAGTACTTC. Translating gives CASSFLWGETQYF.

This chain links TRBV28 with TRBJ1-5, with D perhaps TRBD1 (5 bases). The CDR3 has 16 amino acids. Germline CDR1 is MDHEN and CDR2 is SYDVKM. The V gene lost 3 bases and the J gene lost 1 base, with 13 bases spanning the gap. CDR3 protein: CASSFLGRVSNQPQHF. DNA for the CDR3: TGTGCCAGCAGTTTTCTGGGGCGCGTGAGCAATCAGCCCCAGCATTTT.

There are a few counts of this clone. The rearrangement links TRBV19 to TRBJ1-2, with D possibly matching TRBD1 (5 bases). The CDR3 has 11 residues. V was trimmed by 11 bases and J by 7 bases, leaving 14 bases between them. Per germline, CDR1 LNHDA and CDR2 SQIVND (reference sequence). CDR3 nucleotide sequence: TGTGCCGCAGGGCGGGGGACTGGCTACACCTTC. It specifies CAAGRGTGYTF. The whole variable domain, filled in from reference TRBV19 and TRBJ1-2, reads DGGITQSPKYLFRKEGQNVTLSCEQNLNHDAMYWYRQDPGQGLRLIYYSQIVNDFQKGDIAEGYSVSREKKESFPLTVTSAQKNPTAFYLCAAGRGTGYTFGSGTRLTVV.

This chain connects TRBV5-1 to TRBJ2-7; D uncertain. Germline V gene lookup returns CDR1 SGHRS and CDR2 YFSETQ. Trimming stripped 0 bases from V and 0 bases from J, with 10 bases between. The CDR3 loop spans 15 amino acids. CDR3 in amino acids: CASSLGVSTSYEQYF. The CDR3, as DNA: TGCGCCAGCAGCTTGGGGGTTAGTACCTCCTACGAGCAGTACTTC.

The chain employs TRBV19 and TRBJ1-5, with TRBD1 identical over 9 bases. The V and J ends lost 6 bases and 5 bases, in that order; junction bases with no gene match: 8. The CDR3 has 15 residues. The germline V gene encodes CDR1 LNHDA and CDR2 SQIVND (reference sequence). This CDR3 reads CASSTPGQGHQPQHF. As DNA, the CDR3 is TGTGCCAGTAGCACTCCTGGACAGGGGCATCAGCCCCAGCATTTT.

CDR3 coding DNA: TGTGCCAGCAACGCGGACAGGGACCACGAGCAGTACTTC. Its translation: CASNADRDHEQYF. V is TRBV21-1 and J is TRBJ2-7; the table's D call of TRBD1 was not tested on the DNA. TRBV21-1 has pseudogene status. The CDR3 covers 13 residues.

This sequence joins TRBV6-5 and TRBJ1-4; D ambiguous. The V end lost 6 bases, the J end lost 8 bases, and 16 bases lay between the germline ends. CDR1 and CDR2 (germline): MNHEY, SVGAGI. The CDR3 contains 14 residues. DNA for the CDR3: TGTGCCAGCAGCTCAGGCGTATTGGTAGAAAAACTGTTTTTT. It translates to CASSSGVLVEKLFF.

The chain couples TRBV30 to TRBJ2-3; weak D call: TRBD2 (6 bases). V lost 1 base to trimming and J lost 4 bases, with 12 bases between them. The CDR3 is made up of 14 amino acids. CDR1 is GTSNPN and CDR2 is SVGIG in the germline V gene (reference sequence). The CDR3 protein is CAWSEGTWADTQYF. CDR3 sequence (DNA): TGTGCCTGGAGTGAGGGGACTTGGGCAGATACGCAGTATTTT.

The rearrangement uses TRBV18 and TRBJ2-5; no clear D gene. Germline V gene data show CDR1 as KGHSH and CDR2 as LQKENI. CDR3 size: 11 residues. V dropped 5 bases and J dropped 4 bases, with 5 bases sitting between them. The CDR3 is CASSSRETQYF. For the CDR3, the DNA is TGTGCCAGCTCATCACGAGAGACCCAGTACTTC.

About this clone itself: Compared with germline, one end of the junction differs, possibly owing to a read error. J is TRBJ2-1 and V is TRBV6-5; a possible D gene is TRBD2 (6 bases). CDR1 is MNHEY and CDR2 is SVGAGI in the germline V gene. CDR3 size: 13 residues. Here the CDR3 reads CASSIPGTPQWVF. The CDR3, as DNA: TGTGCCAGCAGCATACCCGGGACTCCTCAATGGGTCTTC.

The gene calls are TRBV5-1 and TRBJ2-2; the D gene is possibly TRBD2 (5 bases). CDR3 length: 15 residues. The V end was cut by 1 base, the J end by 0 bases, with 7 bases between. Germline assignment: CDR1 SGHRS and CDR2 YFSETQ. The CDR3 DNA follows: TGCGCCAGCAGCTTGATGAGGGCGAACACCGGGGAGCTGTTTTTT. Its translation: CASSLMRANTGELFF.

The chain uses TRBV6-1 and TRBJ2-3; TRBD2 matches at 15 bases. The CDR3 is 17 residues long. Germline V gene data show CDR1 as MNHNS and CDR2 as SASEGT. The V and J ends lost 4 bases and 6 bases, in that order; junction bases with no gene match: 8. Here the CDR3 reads CASSGTSGGARWDTQYF. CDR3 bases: TGTGCCAGCAGTGGGACTAGCGGGGGGGCGAGGTGGGATACGCAGTATTTT.

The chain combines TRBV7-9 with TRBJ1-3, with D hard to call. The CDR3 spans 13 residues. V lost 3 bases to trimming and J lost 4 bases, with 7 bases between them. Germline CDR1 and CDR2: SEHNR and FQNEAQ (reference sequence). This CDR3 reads CASSFVEGNTIYF. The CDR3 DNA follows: TGTGCCAGCAGCTTTGTAGAAGGAAACACCATATATTTT.

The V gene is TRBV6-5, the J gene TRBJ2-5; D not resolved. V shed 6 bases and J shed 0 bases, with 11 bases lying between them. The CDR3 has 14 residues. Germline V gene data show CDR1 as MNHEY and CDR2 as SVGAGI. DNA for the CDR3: TGTGCCAGCAGCCTTTCTTGGGACCAAGAGACCCAGTACTTC. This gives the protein CASSLSWDQETQYF.